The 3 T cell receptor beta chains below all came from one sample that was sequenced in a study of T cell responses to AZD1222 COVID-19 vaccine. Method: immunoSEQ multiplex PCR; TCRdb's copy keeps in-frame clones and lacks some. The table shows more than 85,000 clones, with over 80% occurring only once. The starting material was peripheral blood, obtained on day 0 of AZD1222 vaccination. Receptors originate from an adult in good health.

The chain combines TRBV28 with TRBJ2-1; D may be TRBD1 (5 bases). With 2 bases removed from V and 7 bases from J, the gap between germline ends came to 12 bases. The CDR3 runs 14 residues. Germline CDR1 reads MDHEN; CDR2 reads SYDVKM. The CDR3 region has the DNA TGTGCCAGCAGTTTACTGACAGAGGATAATGAGCAGTTCTTC. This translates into CASSLLTEDNEQFF.

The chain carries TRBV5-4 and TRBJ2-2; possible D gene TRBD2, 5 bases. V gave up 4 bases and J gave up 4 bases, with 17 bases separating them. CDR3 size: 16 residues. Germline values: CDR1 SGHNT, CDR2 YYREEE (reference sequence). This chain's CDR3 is CASSRPEVPGTGELFF. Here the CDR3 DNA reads TGTGCCAGCAGCCGGCCGGAGGTTCCTGGCACCGGGGAGCTGTTTTTT.

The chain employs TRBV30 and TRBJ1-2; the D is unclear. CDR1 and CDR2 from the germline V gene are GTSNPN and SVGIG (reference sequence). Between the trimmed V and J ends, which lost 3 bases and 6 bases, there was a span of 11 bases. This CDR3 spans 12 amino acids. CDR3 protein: CAWSPFVHGYTF. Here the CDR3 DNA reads TGTGCCTGGAGCCCGTTTGTCCATGGCTACACCTTC.